Detailed here is one T cell receptor (beta chain). The antigen it recognizes is unknown. It has no much larger one-base neighbor in the sample; base qualities were not kept. V and J are truncated by 8 bases and 8 bases respectively, leaving an intervening sequence of 15 bases. The CDR3 covers 13 residues, taking in both the cysteine and the phenylalanine. Only the CDR3 part of the read is kept: 39 bases, read in frame from the first base. The germline V gene provides CDR1 SNHLY and CDR2 FYNNEI. This sample stems from a study of T-cell reconstitution after alpha-beta-depleted transplantation in children (dated by TCRdb to 2016 to 2018). In terms of the full investigation: Using TCR repertoire profiling, the study quantitatively followed how T-cell immune reconstitution unfolded in children after TCRalphabeta/CD19-depleted allogeneic hematopoietic cell transplantation.

Overall study outcomes, separate from this receptor: Hyperexpanded clone frequencies declined over subsequent months; after one year, T-cell counts and TCRbeta diversity were mostly attributed to newly produced T cells. In some patients, the high TCRbeta diversity seen at day 60 was put down to recipient T cells and intrathymic progenitors that had survived conditioning. About two months after transplant, the apparently early recovery of alphabetaT-cell counts reportedly depended on just several hundred clones that had expanded rapidly and came from non-depleted graft cells.

The library was generated by PCR. Sequenced using an Illumina HiSeq 2500. To normalize quantification of the TCRbeta repertoire, the TCR libraries were built with molecular barcoding that relied on unique molecular identifiers. The raw public data were reprocessed by TCRdb itself: fastp quality trimming at Q25, MiXCR clonotype calling, in-frame beta chains only. Rows are unified per CDR3 protein, each entry keeping the most common DNA and genes. The sample profile shows 670,000 or so distinct CDR3 sequences; over 10% of them were found once. The ten largest clonotypes hold about 0.77% of the sample. The intended sense of this specimen's treatment or condition label: allogeneic hematopoietic cell transplantation with graft depleted of TCRalphabeta T cells and CD19 B cells. TCRalphabeta/CD19-depleted allogeneic hematopoietic cell grafts were given to the transplant recipients, all of whom were children.

The sequenced sample was PBMCs, obtained before TCRalphabeta/CD19-depleted stem cell transplant. The V gene is TRBV2 and the J gene is TRBJ1-4, with an unclear D gene assignment. The clonotype originates from a girl under 10 years old with congenital amegakaryocytic thrombocytopenia, due to receive a stem cell transplant. CDR3 protein: CASAEVKEEKLFF. The DNA reads as follows: TGTGCCAGCGCGGAGGTCAAAGAGGAAAAACTGTTTTTT.